This T cell receptor beta chain is drawn from a study of T-cell reconstitution after alpha-beta-depleted transplantation in children (dated by TCRdb to the mid-2010s). General notes on the study: Using TCR repertoire profiling, the study quantitatively followed how T-cell immune reconstitution unfolded in children after TCRalphabeta/CD19-depleted allogeneic hematopoietic cell transplantation.

The method behind the library was PCR. Sequencing instrument: Illumina HiSeq 2500. TCR libraries were prepared with molecular barcoding, using unique molecular identifiers to normalize TCRbeta repertoire quantification. TCRdb reworked the public reads: Q25 trimming with fastp, MiXCR clone assembly, productive beta chains retained. All rows with the same CDR3 protein become a single entry with the most common DNA and genes. Within this sample are about 980,000 distinct CDR3 sequences, with roughly 29% of them counted one time only. Roughly 27% of the sample lies in the top ten. Study-level results and caveats: Apparently early alphabetaT-cell count recovery about two months after transplant reportedly relied on only several hundred rapidly expanded clones derived from non-depleted graft cells. In some patients, the high TCRbeta diversity seen at day 60 was put down to recipient T cells and intrathymic progenitors that had survived conditioning. Over the following months the frequencies of hyperexpanded clones went down, and after one year T-cell counts and TCRbeta diversity were mostly credited to newly produced T cells.

Interpreted using the paper, the treatment or condition label stands for: allogeneic hematopoietic cell transplantation with graft depleted of TCRalphabeta T cells and CD19 B cells. Transplant recipients were children who received TCRalphabeta/CD19-depleted allogeneic hematopoietic cell grafts. V and J lose 1 base and 6 bases, and a span of 10 bases separates them. The CDR3 sequence holds 14 residues, the cysteine and phenylalanine included. Only CDR3 DNA remains: 42 bases, in frame from the first base. Per the germline V gene, KGHSH is the CDR1 and LQKENI is the CDR2. On this clonotype itself: What this receptor recognizes is not known. No base-level quality is on record; no much larger clone is a single base apart.

Sequenced material: PBMCs, mostly from graft donor cells, taken 360 days after TCRalphabeta/CD19-depleted stem cell transplant. This TCR came from a boy under two years old who had a stem cell transplant for SCID, so the T cells may come from the graft donor. Rearrangement joined TRBV18 to TRBJ2-1; TRBD2 is a possible D gene, resting on 5 matching bases. In nucleotides, the sequence is TGTGCCAGCTCACCACGAACTAGTTCCAATGAGCAGTTCTTC. This codes for CASSPRTSSNEQFF.